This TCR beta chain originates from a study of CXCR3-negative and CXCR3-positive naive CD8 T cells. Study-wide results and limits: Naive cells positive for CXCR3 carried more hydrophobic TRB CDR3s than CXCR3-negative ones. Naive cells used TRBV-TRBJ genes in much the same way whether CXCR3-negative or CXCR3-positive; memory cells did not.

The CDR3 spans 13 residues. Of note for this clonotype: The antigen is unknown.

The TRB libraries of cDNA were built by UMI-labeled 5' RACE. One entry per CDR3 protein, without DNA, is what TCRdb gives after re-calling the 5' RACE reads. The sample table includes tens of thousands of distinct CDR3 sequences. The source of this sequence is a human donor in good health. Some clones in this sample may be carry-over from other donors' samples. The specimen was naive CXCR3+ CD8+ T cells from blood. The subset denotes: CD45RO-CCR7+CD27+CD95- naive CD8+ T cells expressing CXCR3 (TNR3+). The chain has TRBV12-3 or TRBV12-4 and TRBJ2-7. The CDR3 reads CASSFLIPYEQYF.